The 28 T cell receptor beta chains below were found in one sample sequenced in a study of blood T cell repertoires in COVID-19. Generated by immunoSEQ multiplex PCR, the TCRdb table keeps only in-frame clones and is missing some. The sample has 76,000 or so clones, around 90% seen once; the top ten hold around 5.8%. The sequenced sample consisted of peripheral blood. The source of these receptors is a human donor in a cohort sampled during active COVID-19.

J is TRBJ2-7 and V is TRBV18; 7 nucleotides align to TRBD1. The CDR3 sequence is 18 residues long. After removal of 3 bases from V and 6 bases from J, the junction contained 20 bases not matched to a gene. CDR1 and CDR2 (germline): KGHSH, LQKENI. CDR3 amino acids: CASSPLSRQGLRGGEQYF. Written as DNA, the CDR3 is TGTGCCAGCTCACCTTTAAGTCGACAGGGTCTTAGAGGCGGCGAGCAGTACTTC.

J is TRBJ2-5 and V is TRBV7-8; D perhaps matches TRBD2 (7 bases). The length of the CDR3 is 15 residues. Germline CDR1 reads SGHVS; CDR2 reads FQNEAQ. V lost 0 bases and J lost 4, with 12 bases in between. The DNA for the CDR3 is TGTGCCAGCAGCTTAGCGATGGGGGGGCGAGAGACCCAGTACTTC. It encodes CASSLAMGGRETQYF.

V gene TRBV9 combines with J gene TRBJ1-2; TRBD1 aligns across 10 bases. The CDR3 extends over 14 amino acids. With 5 bases clipped from V and 4 bases from J, the junction kept 5 bases outside the gene matches. The V gene's germline CDR1 is SGDLS and CDR2 YYNGEE. CDR3 DNA: TGTGCCAGCAGACCCGGACAGGGGGGCTATGGCTACACCTTC. Protein: CASRPGQGGYGYTF.

The chain has TRBV5-1 and TRBJ2-7; D is possibly TRBD2 (6 bases). Germline V gives CDR1 SGHRS, CDR2 YFSETQ. The ends were cut back, 4 bases at V and 5 bases at J, with 22 bases in the middle. This CDR3 has 16 residues. CDR3 region: CASSPDPGVAFHEQYF. The CDR3 bases are TGCGCCAGCAGCCCTGATCCGGGGGTCGCCTTCCACGAGCAGTACTTC.

The rearrangement uses TRBV5-6 and TRBJ2-3, with D hard to call. The CDR3 sequence is 15 residues long. The germline V and J ends were trimmed by 1 base and 2 bases, with 11 bases remaining between them. Germline CDR1 reads SGHDT; CDR2 reads YYEEEE. In nucleotides, the CDR3 is TGTGCCAGCAGCTTGAGTACAGAGATCACAGATACGCAGTATTTT. Translation gives CASSLSTEITDTQYF.

V usage is TRBV6-5 and J usage is TRBJ2-7; TRBD1 matches 9 bases. Per the germline V gene, CDR1 is MNHEY and CDR2 is SVGAGI. The CDR3 runs 13 residues. The trim removed 7 bases at V and 3 bases at J, leaving 4 bases unmatched. The CDR3 reads CASTGTGFYEQYF. In DNA, the CDR3 is TGTGCCAGCACCGGGACAGGGTTCTACGAGCAGTACTTC.

The J gene is TRBJ1-5, the V gene TRBV5-4; D is unclear. Germline lookup yields CDR1 SGHNT and CDR2 YYREEE (reference sequence). Trimming took 0 bases from V and 3 from J, leaving 16 bases between them. The CDR3 is 17 amino acids. CDR3 sequence (DNA): TGTGCCAGCAGCTTGGCCCTACGGACTCAATTCAATCAGCCCCAGCATTTT. Translated, it gives CASSLALRTQFNQPQHF.

The V and J genes are TRBV4-2 and TRBJ2-3; the D gene is possibly TRBD2 (6 bases). V was trimmed by 4 bases and J by 3 bases, leaving 20 bases between them. The CDR3 length is 17 residues. Germline V gives CDR1 LGHNA, CDR2 YNFKEQ. CDR3 sequence (DNA): TGTGCCAGCAGCCCTTCGGGGACTTTGCCTCTGACAGATACGCAGTATTTT. Amino acids: CASSPSGTLPLTDTQYF.

The chain is built from TRBV5-8 and TRBJ2-3; 9 bases align to TRBD2. V gave up 1 base and J gave up 5 bases; unmatched junction bases: 5. Germline V CDR1 and CDR2: SGHTS, YDEGEE. The CDR3 is made up of 15 amino acids. This CDR3 is CASSLPAGGGDTQYF. Here the CDR3 DNA reads TGTGCCAGCAGCTTGCCAGCGGGGGGTGGAGATACGCAGTATTTT. Looking up the rest from reference TRBV5-8 and TRBJ2-3 gives the full variable domain: EAGVTQSPTHLIKTRGQQATLRCSPISGHTSVYWYQQALGLGLQFLLWYDEGEERNRGNFPPRFSGRQFPNYSSELNVNALELEDSALYLCASSLPAGGGDTQYFGPGTRLTVL.

The table lists this clone with a count of one. The chain joins TRBV4-3 to TRBJ1-3, with D unclear. CDR3 size: 17 residues. The germline gives CDR1 LGHNA, CDR2 YSLEER. Trimming left V 0 bases short and J 0 bases short, with 12 bases between. CDR3 nucleotides: TGCGCCAGCAGCCAAGATATACCCAGGCTCTCTGGAAACACCATATATTTT. Translation: CASSQDIPRLSGNTIYF.

The table lists this clone with a count of one. V is TRBV4-1 and J is TRBJ1-5; no reliable D call. Trimming cost V 2 bases and J 8 bases, with 13 bases left between them. The CDR3 sequence is 14 residues long. The germline V gene encodes CDR1 MGHRA and CDR2 YSYEKL. The CDR3, as DNA: TGCGCCAGCAGCCAAAGCGGTGAAAGTAAGCCCCAGCATTTT. Amino acid sequence: CASSQSGESKPQHF.

The V and J genes are TRBV6-4 and TRBJ1-5; perhaps TRBD1 as D (5 bases). The CDR3 length is 16 residues. The ends were cut back, 7 bases at V and 4 bases at J, with 20 bases in the middle. Germline CDR1 and CDR2: MRHNA and SNTAGT. The CDR3 region is CASTLGGDLRNQPQHF. The CDR3, as DNA: TGTGCCAGCACGCTCGGGGGGGACCTAAGGAATCAGCCCCAGCATTTT.

J is TRBJ2-3 and V is TRBV25-1, with TRBD2 matching 7 bases. The CDR3 runs 16 residues. V lost 5 bases, J lost 4 bases, and 12 bases stayed unmatched. Germline CDR1 and CDR2: MGHDK and SYGVNS. This chain's CDR3 is CASSPPWGGGADTQYF. In nucleotides, the CDR3 is TGTGCCAGCAGTCCGCCTTGGGGGGGAGGGGCAGATACGCAGTATTTT. Full variable domain (rest looked up from reference TRBV25-1 and TRBJ2-3): EADIYQTPRYLVIGTGKKITLECSQTMGHDKMYWYQQDPGMELHLIHYSYGVNSTEKGDLSSESTVSRIRTEHFPLTLESARPSHTSQYLCASSPPWGGGADTQYFGPGTRLTVL.

V and J are TRBV6-5 and TRBJ2-7, with 7 bases aligning to TRBD2. CDR3 length equals 15 residues. Germline lookup yields CDR1 MNHEY and CDR2 SVGAGI. The junction had 8 bases not matched to a gene; V was cut back by 3 bases and J by 3 bases. The CDR3 region has the DNA TGTGCCAGCAGTTATAGTTTCCGGGAGGACTACGAGCAGTACTTC. Its translation is CASSYSFREDYEQYF.

CDR3 sequence (DNA): TGTGCCAGTAGTATTATCCCTGACAGGGGGTATAATTCACCCCTCCACTTT. Translation: CASSIIPDRGYNSPLHF. The chain uses TRBV19 and TRBJ1-6; TRBD1 matches 9 bases. Germline CDR1 and CDR2: LNHDA and SQIVND (reference sequence). CDR3 length: 17 amino acids. Trimming cost V 3 bases and J 4 bases; bases outside gene matches: 7.

The V and J genes are TRBV12-3 or TRBV12-4 and TRBJ2-2, with a tentative D call TRBD1 (5 bases). V was shortened by 3 bases and J by 6 bases, with 8 bases between the two germline ends. This CDR3 contains 13 residues. This CDR3 reads CASSFQGSGELFF. The CDR3 region has the DNA TGTGCCAGCAGTTTCCAGGGTTCCGGGGAGCTGTTTTTT.

This rearrangement joins TRBV11-3 to TRBJ1-2; 12 positions match TRBD1. The V gene end was trimmed by 5 bases and the J gene end by 6 bases; junction bases not matched to a gene: 22. CDR1 and CDR2 from the germline V gene are SGHNT and YENEEA. This CDR3 has 20 amino acids. CDR3 loop: CASSTKIPSTPGQGAHGYTF. Here the CDR3 DNA reads TGTGCCAGCAGCACCAAAATCCCGAGCACACCGGGACAGGGGGCGCATGGCTACACCTTC.

This clone was observed once. CDR3 region: CASSRLAGGITDTQYF. For the CDR3, the DNA is TGTGCCAGCAGCCGACTAGCGGGGGGAATCACAGATACGCAGTATTTT. This chain uses TRBV3-1 (or the pseudogene TRBV3-2) with TRBJ2-3; the match to TRBD2 covers 13 bases. The germline gives CDR1 LGHDT, CDR2 YNNKEL (reference sequence). The length of the CDR3 is 16 residues. Unmatched junction bases numbered 3, after V lost 4 bases and J lost 2 bases.

CDR3 nucleotides: TGTGCCAGCAGTTTGTCGGAGACCCAGTACTTC. It yields the protein CASSLSETQYF. This chain links TRBV12-3 or TRBV12-4 with TRBJ2-5; the D is unclear. The CDR3 sequence is 11 residues long. Trimming cost V 3 bases and J 5 bases, with 4 bases left between them.

The chain carries TRBV6-5 and TRBJ2-1, with 7 nucleotides matching TRBD1. Germline V gene data show CDR1 as MNHEY and CDR2 as SVGAGI. Trimming at V came to 5 bases and at J to 8 bases, leaving 6 bases not matched to a gene. The CDR3 contains 13 residues. CDR3 sequence reads: CASSNRGRDEQFF. DNA of the CDR3: TGTGCCAGCAGTAACAGGGGAAGGGATGAGCAGTTCTTC.

The CDR3 loop is CASSLAGRVGPYEQYF. The CDR3 DNA is TGTGCCAGCAGCTTAGCAGGCAGGGTAGGACCCTACGAGCAGTACTTC. This sequence joins TRBV7-2 and TRBJ2-7; maybe TRBD1 (5 bases). Germline V gene lookup returns CDR1 SGHTA and CDR2 FQGNSA. The V end was cut by 0 bases, the J end by 2 bases, with 14 bases between. The CDR3 is 16 amino acids.

The gene calls are TRBV10-3 and TRBJ2-7; D ambiguous. From germline, CDR1 is ENHRY and CDR2 SYGVKD. Trimming removed 4 bases at V and 3 bases at J, with 7 bases between. This CDR3 contains 12 residues. CDR3: CAISVNGYEQYF. The CDR3 DNA follows: TGTGCCATCAGTGTTAACGGCTACGAGCAGTACTTC.

The chain joins TRBV27 to TRBJ1-6, with 8 bases lining up with TRBD1. The germline V gene has CDR1 MNHEY and CDR2 SMNVEV (reference sequence). Trimming removed 5 bases from V and 5 bases from J; junction bases left unmatched: 8. The CDR3 length is 16 residues. The CDR3 coding sequence is TGTGCCAGCAGTCAGGGACAGGCAAGGGATAATTCACCCCTCCACTTT. It translates to CASSQGQARDNSPLHF.

V usage is TRBV20-1 and J usage is TRBJ2-2, with D hard to call. This CDR3 has 14 residues. Germline V gene data show CDR1 as DFQATT and CDR2 as SNEGSKA (reference sequence). V lost 3 bases and J lost 0, with 8 bases in between. CDR3 amino acids: CSASSTANTGELFF. CDR3 sequence (DNA): TGCAGTGCTAGTAGCACGGCGAACACCGGGGAGCTGTTTTTT.

V is TRBV15 and J is TRBJ1-5, with D possibly being TRBD1 (6 bases). V lost 2 bases and J lost 2, with 16 bases in between. CDR3 length equals 17 residues. Germline V gives CDR1 LNHNV, CDR2 YYDKDF (reference sequence). CDR3 sequence reads: CATSRPEGDYGNQPQHF. CDR3 DNA: TGTGCCACCAGCAGACCCGAGGGGGATTACGGCAATCAGCCCCAGCATTTT. Supplemented by reference TRBV15 and TRBJ1-5, the full variable domain reads DAMVIQNPRYQVTQFGKPVTLSCSQTLNHNVMYWYQQKSSQAPKLLFHYYDKDFNNEADTPDNFQSRRPNTSFCFLDIRSPGLGDTAMYLCATSRPEGDYGNQPQHFGDGTRLSIL.

DNA for the CDR3: TGTGCCAGCAGTTACTCGAGTCCCCTCAGAATAGCGGGGGCCACAGATACGCAGTATTTT. Amino acids: CASSYSSPLRIAGATDTQYF. The V and J genes are TRBV6-2 or TRBV6-3 and TRBJ2-3, with 9 bases aligning to TRBD2. The CDR3 runs to 20 residues. CDR1 is MNHEY and CDR2 is SVGEGT in the germline V gene. V lost 0 bases to trimming and J lost 2 bases; unmatched junction nucleotides: 15.

This clone appeared a single time. The chain combines TRBV7-9 with TRBJ1-2, with D perhaps TRBD1 (5 bases). The V end was cut by 1 base, the J end by 3 bases, with 9 bases between. The CDR3 runs 14 residues. Germline V gives CDR1 SEHNR, CDR2 FQNEAQ (reference sequence). CDR3 bases: TGTGCCAGCAGCTTAGGAGCGACAGACTATGGCTACACCTTC. Translated: CASSLGATDYGYTF.

V and J are TRBV27 and TRBJ2-7; 12 bases match TRBD1. The ends lost 2 bases at V and 4 bases at J; junction bases unmatched: 21. The CDR3 runs 21 residues. Germline CDR1 reads MNHEY; CDR2 reads SMNVEV (reference sequence). CDR3 coding DNA: TGTGCCAGCAGTTTAAGTGGCCGTAGGGGGACAGGGGGCGCTTTAACTTACGAGCAGTACTTC. Its protein is CASSLSGRRGTGGALTYEQYF.